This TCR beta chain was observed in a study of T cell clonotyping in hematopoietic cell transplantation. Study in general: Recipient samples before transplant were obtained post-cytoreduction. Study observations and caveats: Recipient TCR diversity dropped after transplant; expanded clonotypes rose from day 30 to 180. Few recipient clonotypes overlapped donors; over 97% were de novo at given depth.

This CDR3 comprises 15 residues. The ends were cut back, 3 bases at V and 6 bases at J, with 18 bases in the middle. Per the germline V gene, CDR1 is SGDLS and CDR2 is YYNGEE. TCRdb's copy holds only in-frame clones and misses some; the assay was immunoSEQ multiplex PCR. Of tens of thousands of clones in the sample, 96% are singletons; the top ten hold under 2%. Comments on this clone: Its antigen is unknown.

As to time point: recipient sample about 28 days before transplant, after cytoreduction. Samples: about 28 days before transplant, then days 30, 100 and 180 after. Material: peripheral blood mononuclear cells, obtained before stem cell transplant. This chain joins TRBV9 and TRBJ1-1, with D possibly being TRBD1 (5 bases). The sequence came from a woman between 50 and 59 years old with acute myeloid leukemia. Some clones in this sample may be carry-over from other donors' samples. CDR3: CASSAPRDGWAEAFF. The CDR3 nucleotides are TGTGCCAGCAGCGCACCGAGGGACGGTTGGGCTGAAGCTTTCTTT. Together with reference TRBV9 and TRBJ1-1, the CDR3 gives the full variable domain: DSGVTQTPKHLITATGQRVTLRCSPRSGDLSVYWYQQSLDQGLQFLIQYYNGEERAKGNILERFSAQQFPDLHSELNLSSLELGDSALYFCASSAPRDGWAEAFFGQGTRLTVV.